This TCR beta chain was recorded in a study of human T cells and chemical hapten exposure. Study summary: Each patient's scalp received weekly diphenylcyclopropenone throughout the approximately 25-week study. Diagnoses of alopecia areata, totalis or universalis occurred in mostly female patients. Study results and limitations: The number of TCRs above 1 in 1000 frequency did not change after DPC sensitization. Counts of expanded TCRs at PT1 were positively correlated with patch test score.

One entry per CDR3 protein, called by TCRdb with MiXCR from the RACE reads. Seen here are roughly 43,000 distinct CDR3 sequences, 9.5% to 10% observed once, and the top ten hold roughly 13%. The sample's time point: patch test 2, 6 weeks after DPC sensitization. The treatment: therapeutic diphenylcyclopropenone sensitization with weekly scalp DPC. Total RNA was extracted from unfractionated whole blood. This clonotype was observed at least ten times. What it recognizes is unknown. Looked up from germline, CDR1 is LNHDA and CDR2 is SQIVND (reference sequence). The CDR3 sequence is 14 residues long. The V end was cut by 3 bases, the J end by 6 bases, with 15 bases between.

The sequencing used whole blood, collected in connection with sensitization to the hapten diphenylcyclopropenone (DPC). The chain employs TRBV19 and TRBJ2-7, with D unresolved. The TCR comes from a young woman with alopecia areata. Some clones in this sample may be carry-over from other donors' samples. CDR3 loop: CASSMEITPTEQYF. The CDR3 DNA follows: TGTGCCAGTAGTATGGAGATAACACCAACCGAGCAGTACTTC.